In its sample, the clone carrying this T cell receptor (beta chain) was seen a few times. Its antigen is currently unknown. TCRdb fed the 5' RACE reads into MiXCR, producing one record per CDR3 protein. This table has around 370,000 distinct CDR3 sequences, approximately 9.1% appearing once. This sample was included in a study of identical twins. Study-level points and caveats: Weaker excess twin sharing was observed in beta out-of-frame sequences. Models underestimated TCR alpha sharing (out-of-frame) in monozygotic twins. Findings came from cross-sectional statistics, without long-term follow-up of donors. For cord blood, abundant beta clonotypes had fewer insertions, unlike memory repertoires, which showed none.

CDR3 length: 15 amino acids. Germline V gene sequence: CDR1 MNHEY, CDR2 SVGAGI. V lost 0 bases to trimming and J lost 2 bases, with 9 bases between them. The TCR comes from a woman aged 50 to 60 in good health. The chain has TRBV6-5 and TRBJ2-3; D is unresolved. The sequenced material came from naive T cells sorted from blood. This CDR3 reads CASSYSGTSTDTQYF. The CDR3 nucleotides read TGTGCCAGCAGTTACTCGGGCACCTCCACAGATACGCAGTATTTT.